This T cell receptor (beta chain) came from a study of blood T cell repertoires in COVID-19. The length of the CDR3 is 16 residues. The V and J ends lost 2 bases and 8 bases respectively, with 21 bases between them. This table comes from immunoSEQ multiplex PCR, and its TCRdb copy is limited to in-frame clones, with some not included. The sample has some 150,000 clones, just under 85% seen once. Sequenced sample: PBMCs or T cells enriched from blood (not recorded which). The source of this sequence is a middle-aged woman who had recovered from COVID-19. V usage is TRBV23-1 and J usage is TRBJ1-2, with D uncertain. TRBV23-1 is an ORF for which the function is uncertain. The DNA for the CDR3 is TGCGCCAGCAGTCAAAGGTTCAGACTCCTAGCCGGGGGCTACACCTTC. It specifies CASSQRFRLLAGGYTF.